One and the same sample provided the 27 T cell receptor beta chains below, sequenced in a study of CD8 T cells in ankylosing spondylitis. TCRdb re-called the 5' RACE reads with MiXCR, one entry per CDR3 protein. The table records roughly 150,000 distinct CDR3 sequences, 9.5% to 10% of them present only once. What was sequenced was blood, either unsorted or a sorted T cell fraction (not recorded which). These receptor sequences come from a female donor with ankylosing spondylitis or in good health (not recorded which).

This rearrangement joins TRBV11-2 to TRBJ2-1; D gene unclear. Trimming removed 5 bases at V and 3 bases at J, with 8 bases between. The CDR3 runs 13 residues. Germline V gene sequence: CDR1 SGHAT, CDR2 FQNNGV. CDR3 nucleotides: TGTGCCAGCAGCGGAGAGGTCTACAATGAGCAGTTCTTC. It is translated as CASSGEVYNEQFF.

This clonotype has more than one count but fewer than ten. The V and J genes are TRBV14 and TRBJ2-7; 8 positions agree with TRBD2. This CDR3 region has 18 residues. V was pared by 0 bases and J by 5 bases, with 15 bases of the junction left unmatched. Germline CDR1 SGHDN, CDR2 FVKESK. In DNA form, the CDR3 reads TGTGCCAGCAGCCAAGAGGGCAGGGTAGCGGGATATATGAACGAGCAGTACTTC. Translating it yields CASSQEGRVAGYMNEQYF.

This clonotype was seen a few times. V gene TRBV7-6 combines with J gene TRBJ2-7, with a possible D match to TRBD2 (5 bases). The germline V gene encodes CDR1 SGHVS and CDR2 FNYEAQ. This CDR3 is 14 amino acids long. V shed 3 bases and J shed 4 bases, with 13 bases lying between them. Here the CDR3 DNA reads TGTGCCAGCAGCTTGAGAGGCGGGTCGTACGAGCAGTACTTC. Encoded protein: CASSLRGGSYEQYF.

To note about this clonotype: This could be a read error, since a much larger clone is one nucleotide away. J is TRBJ2-5 and V is TRBV5-5; possibly TRBD2 for D (5 bases). In germline, CDR1 is SGHKS, CDR2 YYEKEE (reference sequence). The CDR3 sequence is 17 residues long. Trimming removed 1 base from V and 5 bases from J, with 21 bases in between. The CDR3 bases are TGTGCCAGCAGCTTGTTAGCGTATATCTACAGTGGGGAGACCCAGTACTTC. This codes for CASSLLAYIYSGETQYF. The full variable domain, with the rest looked up from reference TRBV5-5 and TRBJ2-5, is DAGVTQSPTHLIKTRGQQVTLRCSPISGHKSVSWYQQVLGQGPQFIFQYYEKEERGRGNFPDRFSARQFPNYSSELNVNALLLGDSALYLCASSLLAYIYSGETQYFGPGTRLLVL.

In this sample, this clonotype turned up many times. The chain links TRBV6-2 or TRBV6-3 to TRBJ2-1; 7 nucleotides line up with TRBD2. CDR1 and CDR2 (germline): MNHEY, SVGEGT. Trimming removed 2 bases from V and 6 bases from J; junction bases left unmatched: 1. The CDR3 is made up of 13 amino acids. In nucleotides, the CDR3 is TGTGCCAGCAGTTACACTAGCGTCAATGAGCAGTTCTTC. This translates into CASSYTSVNEQFF.

This chain connects TRBV9 to TRBJ2-3, with 9 bases fitting TRBD2. CDR1 and CDR2 from the germline V gene are SGDLS and YYNGEE. The CDR3 runs 15 residues. After removal of 4 bases from V and 4 bases from J, the junction contained 7 bases not matched to a gene. The CDR3 is CASSHSGRGPDTQYF. In nucleotides, the CDR3 is TGTGCCAGCAGCCATAGCGGGAGAGGGCCAGATACGCAGTATTTT.

This clonotype was found a few times. V gene TRBV11-2 combines with J gene TRBJ2-7; D not resolved. CDR1 SGHAT and CDR2 FQNNGV come from the germline V gene. The V end was cut by 5 bases, the J end by 4 bases, with 12 bases between. The length of the CDR3 is 13 residues. DNA of the CDR3: TGTGCCAGCAGCCCCCCAGTAGGGTACGAGCAGTACTTC. Translated: CASSPPVGYEQYF.

This clonotype was observed at least ten times. The chain recombines TRBV5-6 with TRBJ1-1, with TRBD1 as a possible D gene (6 bases). Trimming removed 2 bases at V and 0 bases at J, with 17 bases between. Germline V gene sequence: CDR1 SGHDT, CDR2 YYEEEE. This CDR3 region has 17 residues. The CDR3, as DNA: TGTGCCAGCAGCTTTACGACGAACAGGGTTATGAACACTGAAGCTTTCTTT. Protein product: CASSFTTNRVMNTEAFF.

This clonotype was observed a handful of times. The rearrangement joins TRBV7-6 to TRBJ2-3; D unresolved. V dropped 5 bases and J dropped 0 bases, with 15 bases sitting between them. The CDR3 has 16 amino acids. Germline CDR1 and CDR2: SGHVS and FNYEAQ. In DNA form, the CDR3 reads TGTGCCAGCAGCCGAAACCCGTCTCTTAGCACAGATACGCAGTATTTT. Translating it yields CASSRNPSLSTDTQYF. Looking up the rest from reference TRBV7-6 and TRBJ2-3 gives the full variable domain: GAGVSQSPRYKVTKRGQDVALRCDPISGHVSLYWYRQALGQGPEFLTYFNYEAQQDKSGLPNDRFSAERPEGSISTLTIQRTEQRDSAMYRCASSRNPSLSTDTQYFGPGTRLTVL.

The V gene is TRBV6-2 or TRBV6-3, the J gene TRBJ2-1; TRBD2 matches 7 bases. V lost 10 bases and J lost 1; bases outside the gene matches: 7. The CDR3 extends over 14 amino acids. Looked up from germline, CDR1 is MNHEY and CDR2 is SVGEGT. CDR3 protein: CATSEGGSYNEQFF. For the CDR3, the DNA is TGTGCCACCTCGGAGGGAGGGTCCTACAATGAGCAGTTCTTC.

This clonotype was found many times. This chain joins TRBV5-1 and TRBJ2-7; D gene uncertain. Trimming cost V 4 bases and J 2 bases, with 7 bases left between them. Germline CDR1 SGHRS, CDR2 YFSETQ. The CDR3 has 12 amino acids. The CDR3 spells CASSPDAYEQYF. The DNA of the CDR3 is TGCGCCAGCAGCCCGGACGCCTACGAGCAGTACTTC.

This clonotype has more than one count but fewer than ten. The chain uses TRBV4-3 and TRBJ2-7; D call uncertain. Trimming removed 0 bases at V and 3 bases at J, with 12 bases between. Looked up from germline, CDR1 is LGHNA and CDR2 is YSLEER. The CDR3 has 15 residues. The CDR3 DNA is TGCGCCAGCAGCCAAGATAAAGGGCCCCACTACGAGCAGTACTTC. Translating gives CASSQDKGPHYEQYF.

CDR3 residues: CASKQGTVGRETQYF. In DNA form, the CDR3 reads TGTGCCAGCAAACAAGGGACGGTGGGAAGAGAGACCCAGTACTTC. The gene calls are TRBV13 and TRBJ2-5, with D possibly being TRBD1 or TRBD2 (5 bases each). Germline values: CDR1 PRHDT, CDR2 FYEKMQ (reference sequence). The CDR3 has 15 amino acids. Between the trimmed V and J ends, which lost 7 bases and 4 bases, there was a span of 19 bases.

This clonotype was observed a handful of times. The chain joins TRBV3-1 to TRBJ1-1; the match to TRBD1 covers 10 bases. Trimming took 0 bases from V and 3 from J; bases not matched to a gene: 7. Germline V gene sequence: CDR1 LGHDT, CDR2 YNNKEL (reference sequence). This CDR3 has 17 amino acids. The CDR3 region is CASSQDGDRGFYTEAFF. CDR3 nucleotide sequence: TGTGCCAGCAGCCAAGATGGGGACAGGGGATTTTACACTGAAGCTTTCTTT.

This chain links TRBV6-1 with TRBJ2-5; a possible D gene is TRBD1 (5 bases). Germline V gene sequence: CDR1 MNHNS, CDR2 SASEGT. The V end lost 8 bases, the J end lost 1 base, and 17 bases lay between the germline ends. The CDR3 runs to 15 residues. The CDR3 sequence is CASGQDRTLQETQYF. CDR3 in DNA: TGTGCCAGCGGCCAAGACAGAACACTCCAAGAGACCCAGTACTTC.

This clonotype was counted ten times or more. The gene calls are TRBV29-1 and TRBJ2-7; TRBD1 might be the D (6 bases). Trimming removed 6 bases at V and 5 bases at J, with 20 bases between. Germline V lookup: CDR1 SQVTM, CDR2 ANQGSEA. This CDR3 comprises 14 residues. The CDR3 bases are TGCAGCGTAGAGACAGGCCTACCTCGGGACGAGCAGTACTTC. It yields the protein CSVETGLPRDEQYF.

This clonotype was seen at least ten times. The chain couples TRBV5-1 to TRBJ2-2; unclear D gene. V was shortened by 7 bases and J by 2 bases, with 12 bases between the two germline ends. CDR3 size: 14 residues. Germline V lookup: CDR1 SGHRS, CDR2 YFSETQ. The CDR3, as DNA: TGCGCCAGCGGCCTGGTTACTAACACCGGGGAGCTGTTTTTT. This translates into CASGLVTNTGELFF. Supplemented by reference TRBV5-1 and TRBJ2-2, the full variable domain reads KAGVTQTPRYLIKTRGQQVTLSCSPISGHRSVSWYQQTPGQGLQFLFEYFSETQRNKGNFPGRFSGRQFSNSRSEMNVSTLELGDSALYLCASGLVTNTGELFFGEGSRLTVL.

The chain couples TRBV27 to TRBJ1-6; D remains ambiguous. Germline V CDR1 and CDR2: MNHEY, SMNVEV (reference sequence). This CDR3 is built from 13 residues. Trimming removed 3 bases from V and 6 bases from J, with 6 bases in between. CDR3 in amino acids: CASSFSRNSPLHF. The CDR3 DNA reads as TGTGCCAGCAGTTTCTCCCGTAATTCACCCCTCCACTTT.

This clonotype was detected a few times. The chain employs TRBV20-1 and TRBJ2-7; 15 bases match TRBD2. The CDR3 has 18 amino acids. The germline V gene has CDR1 DFQATT and CDR2 SNEGSKA (reference sequence). V shed 0 bases, J shed 2 bases, and the junction held 8 bases outside the gene matches. Here the CDR3 DNA reads TGCAGTGCTAGAGAAGGGACTAGCGGGAGGATGTATACCTACGAGCAGTACTTC. Encoded protein: CSAREGTSGRMYTYEQYF.

This clonotype was recorded a few times. The chain is built from TRBV5-1 and TRBJ1-1, with 8 bases aligning to TRBD1. The CDR3 covers 13 residues. The junction had 6 bases not matched to a gene; V was cut back by 0 bases and J by 11 bases. From germline, CDR1 is SGHRS and CDR2 YFSETQ. The CDR3 DNA reads TGCGCCAGCAGCTTGGCCGGGACAGGTCCCGCTTTCTTT. This codes for CASSLAGTGPAFF.

Only a few counts were recorded for this clonotype. The chain carries TRBV11-2 and TRBJ2-3; TRBD1 might be the D (6 bases). The ends were cut back, 6 bases at V and 1 base at J, with 14 bases in the middle. The CDR3 is 15 residues long. In germline, CDR1 is SGHAT, CDR2 FQNNGV. CDR3 in amino acids: CASRTTGTGTDTQYF. CDR3 in DNA: TGTGCCAGCAGAACGACAGGCACGGGCACAGATACGCAGTATTTT.

This clonotype was seen a few times. The J gene is TRBJ2-1, the V gene TRBV5-5; 7 bases align to TRBD2. CDR1 is SGHKS, CDR2 YYEKEE, per germline (reference sequence). The CDR3 length is 14 residues. V trimming: 2 bases; J trimming: 6 bases; junction bases outside the gene matches: 5. The CDR3 nucleotides read TGTGCCAGCAGCTTCGGGACTAACACCAATGAGCAGTTCTTC. Amino acids: CASSFGTNTNEQFF.

The genes are TRBV4-3 and TRBJ1-2; no definite D call. Between the trimmed V and J ends, which lost 2 bases and 4 bases, there was a span of 8 bases. Germline V gene data show CDR1 as LGHNA and CDR2 as YSLEER. The CDR3 spans 13 residues. This chain's CDR3 is CASSQLRGYGYTF. CDR3 nucleotides: TGCGCCAGCAGCCAACTACGGGGCTATGGCTACACCTTC.

This clonotype showed up just a few times. The chain uses TRBV6-1 and TRBJ1-2; D may be TRBD1 (6 bases). Trimming pared 5 bases from V and 7 bases from J, leaving 14 bases between. CDR1 is MNHNS and CDR2 is SASEGT in the germline V gene. The CDR3 extends over 13 amino acids. For the CDR3, the DNA is TGTGCCAGCAGTCAGTCAGGGGTGGCTGGCTACACCTTC. It translates to CASSQSGVAGYTF.

This clonotype has only a few counts. The chain couples TRBV2 to TRBJ2-7, with TRBD2 matching 12 bases. CDR1 and CDR2 from the germline V gene are SNHLY and FYNNEI. V trimming: 8 bases; J trimming: 2 bases; junction bases outside the gene matches: 4. The CDR3 is made up of 14 amino acids. The CDR3 reads CASVRLAGAYEQYF. The DNA of the CDR3 is TGTGCCAGCGTAAGACTAGCGGGGGCCTACGAGCAGTACTTC. Full variable domain (rest looked up from reference TRBV2 and TRBJ2-7): EPEVTQTPSHQVTQMGQEVILRCVPISNHLYFYWYRQILGQKVEFLVSFYNNEISEKSEIFDDQFSVERPDGSNFTLKIRSTKLEDSAMYFCASVRLAGAYEQYFGPGTRLTVT.

This clonotype was seen ten or more times. The chain couples TRBV12-3 or TRBV12-4 to TRBJ2-3, with 7 bases identical to TRBD2. V lost 7 bases to trimming and J lost 4 bases; unmatched junction nucleotides: 14. The CDR3 has 16 amino acids. CDR3 in amino acids: CASIPVGAGAPDTQYF. In nucleotides, the CDR3 is TGTGCCAGCATCCCTGTCGGGGCGGGAGCCCCAGATACGCAGTATTTT.

This sequence joins TRBV5-4 and TRBJ1-2, with 8 bases matching TRBD1. This CDR3 has 13 amino acids. V shed 10 bases and J 7 bases; nucleotides not matched to a gene: 12. Germline CDR1 is SGHNT and CDR2 is YYREEE (reference sequence). The CDR3 sequence: CASTGTGLFGYTF. In DNA, the CDR3 is TGTGCCTCAACCGGGACAGGACTGTTTGGCTACACCTTC. The full variable domain, in which reference TRBV5-4 and TRBJ1-2 provide the parts outside the CDR3, is ETGVTQSPTHLIKTRGQQVTLRCSSQSGHNTVSWYQQALGQGPQFIFQYYREEENGRGNFPPRFSGLQFPNYSSELNVNALELDDSALYLCASTGTGLFGYTFGSGTRLTVV.